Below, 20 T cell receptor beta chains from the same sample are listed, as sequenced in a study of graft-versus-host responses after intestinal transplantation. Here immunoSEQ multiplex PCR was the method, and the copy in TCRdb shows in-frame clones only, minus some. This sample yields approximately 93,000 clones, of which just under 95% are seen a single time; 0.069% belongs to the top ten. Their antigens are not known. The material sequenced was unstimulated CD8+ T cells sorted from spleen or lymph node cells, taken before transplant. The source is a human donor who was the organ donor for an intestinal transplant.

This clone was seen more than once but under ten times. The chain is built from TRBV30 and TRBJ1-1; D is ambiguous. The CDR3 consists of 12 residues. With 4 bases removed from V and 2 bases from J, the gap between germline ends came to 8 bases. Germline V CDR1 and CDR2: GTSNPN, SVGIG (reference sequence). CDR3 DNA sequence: TGTGCCTGGAAGCTATTTAACACTGAAGCTTTCTTT. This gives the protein CAWKLFNTEAFF.

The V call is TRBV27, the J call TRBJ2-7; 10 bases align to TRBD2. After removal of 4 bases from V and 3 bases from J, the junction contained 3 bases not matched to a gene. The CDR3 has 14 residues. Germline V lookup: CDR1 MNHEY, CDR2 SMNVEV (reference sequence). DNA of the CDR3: TGTGCCAGCAGTTCGGGACTAGCGCTCTACGAGCAGTACTTC. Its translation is CASSSGLALYEQYF.

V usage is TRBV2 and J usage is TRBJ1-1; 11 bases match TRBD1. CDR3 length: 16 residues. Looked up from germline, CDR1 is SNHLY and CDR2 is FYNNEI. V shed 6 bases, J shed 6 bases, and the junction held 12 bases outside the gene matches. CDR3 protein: CASREFAGQGDPEAFF. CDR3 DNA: TGTGCCAGCAGGGAGTTCGCGGGACAGGGGGACCCTGAAGCTTTCTTT.

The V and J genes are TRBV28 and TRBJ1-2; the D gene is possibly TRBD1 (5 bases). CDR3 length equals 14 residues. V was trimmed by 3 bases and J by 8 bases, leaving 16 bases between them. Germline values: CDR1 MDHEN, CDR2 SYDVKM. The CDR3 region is CASSFWIDRGGYTF. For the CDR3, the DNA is TGTGCCAGCAGTTTTTGGATAGACAGAGGAGGCTACACCTTC.

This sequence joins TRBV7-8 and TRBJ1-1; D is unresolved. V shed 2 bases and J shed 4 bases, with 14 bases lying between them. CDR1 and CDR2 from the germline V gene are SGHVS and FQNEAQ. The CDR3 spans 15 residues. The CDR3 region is CASSLLPGVGTEAFF. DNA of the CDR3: TGTGCCAGCAGCTTATTACCCGGGGTGGGCACTGAAGCTTTCTTT.

CDR3 sequence: CASSLLRETQYF. The CDR3 DNA follows: TGTGCCAGCAGCTTATTGAGGGAGACCCAGTACTTC. This chain connects TRBV7-2 to TRBJ2-5, with no clear D. Germline-derived CDR1 and CDR2 are SGHTA and FQGNSA. The CDR3 is 12 residues long. Between the trimmed V and J ends, which lost 2 bases and 5 bases, there was a span of 6 bases.

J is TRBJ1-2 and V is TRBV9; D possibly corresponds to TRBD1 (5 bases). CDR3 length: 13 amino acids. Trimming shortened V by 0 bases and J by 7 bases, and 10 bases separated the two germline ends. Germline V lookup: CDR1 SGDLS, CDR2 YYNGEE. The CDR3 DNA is TGTGCCAGCAGCGTAGTAAGCAGGGCTGGCTACACCTTC. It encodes CASSVVSRAGYTF.

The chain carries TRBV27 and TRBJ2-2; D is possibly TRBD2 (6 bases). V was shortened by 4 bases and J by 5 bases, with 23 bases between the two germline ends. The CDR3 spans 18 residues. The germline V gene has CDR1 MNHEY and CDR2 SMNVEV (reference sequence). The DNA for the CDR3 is TGTGCCAGCAGTTACTACCCCCCGTTCCCTAGCGAAACCGGGGAGCTGTTTTTT. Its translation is CASSYYPPFPSETGELFF.

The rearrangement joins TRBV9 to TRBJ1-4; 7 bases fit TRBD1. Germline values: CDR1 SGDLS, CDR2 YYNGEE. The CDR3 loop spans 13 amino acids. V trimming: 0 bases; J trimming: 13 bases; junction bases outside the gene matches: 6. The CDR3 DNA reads TGTGCCAGCAGCGTAGATGGGGACAGCGGACTGTTTTTT. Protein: CASSVDGDSGLFF.

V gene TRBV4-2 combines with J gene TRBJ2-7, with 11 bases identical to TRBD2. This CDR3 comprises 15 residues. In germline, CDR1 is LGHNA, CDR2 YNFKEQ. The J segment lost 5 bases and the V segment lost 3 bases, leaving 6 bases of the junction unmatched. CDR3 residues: CASSHSSGGANEQYF. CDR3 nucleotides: TGTGCCAGCAGCCACAGTAGCGGGGGGGCTAACGAGCAGTACTTC.

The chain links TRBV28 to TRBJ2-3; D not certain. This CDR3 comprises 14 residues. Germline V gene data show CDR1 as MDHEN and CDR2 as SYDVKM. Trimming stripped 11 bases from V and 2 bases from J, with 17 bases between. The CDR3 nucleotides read TGTGCCCTATCGGCGGATAGATTCACAGATACGCAGTATTTT. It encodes CALSADRFTDTQYF.

The CDR3 bases are TGTGCCAGCACTCAGGGACTAGCGGGGGGATTAGCAGATACGCAGTATTTT. Translation: CASTQGLAGGLADTQYF. V and J are TRBV4-2 and TRBJ2-3; 15 bases line up with TRBD2. The J segment lost 4 bases and the V segment lost 7 bases, leaving 9 bases of the junction unmatched. Germline CDR1 and CDR2: LGHNA and YNFKEQ. There are 17 residues in the CDR3.

The CDR3: CASSQAGVNEQYF. DNA for the CDR3: TGCGCCAGCAGCCAAGCCGGGGTGAACGAGCAGTACTTC. The V call is TRBV4-1, the J call TRBJ2-7; a weak D match, TRBD2 (5 bases). CDR3 length equals 13 residues. V was clipped by 1 base and J by 5 bases, with 9 bases between them. The germline gives CDR1 MGHRA, CDR2 YSYEKL.

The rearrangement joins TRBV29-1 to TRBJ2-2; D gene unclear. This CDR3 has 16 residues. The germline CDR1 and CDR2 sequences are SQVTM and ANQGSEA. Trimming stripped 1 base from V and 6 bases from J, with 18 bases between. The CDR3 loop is CSVEGFYGAGPGELFF. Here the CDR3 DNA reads TGCAGCGTTGAAGGTTTCTACGGCGCAGGCCCCGGGGAGCTGTTTTTT.

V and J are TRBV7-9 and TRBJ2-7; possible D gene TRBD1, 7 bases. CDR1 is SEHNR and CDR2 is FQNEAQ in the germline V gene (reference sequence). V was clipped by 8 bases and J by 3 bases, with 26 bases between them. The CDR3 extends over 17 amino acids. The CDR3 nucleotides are TGTGCCAGCTCCCGGGAGAACAGGGGTCCCCCCTTCTACGAGCAGTACTTC. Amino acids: CASSRENRGPPFYEQYF. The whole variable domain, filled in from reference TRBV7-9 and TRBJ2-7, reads DTGVSQNPRHKITKRGQNVTFRCDPISEHNRLYWYRQTLGQGPEFLTYFQNEAQLEKSRLLSDRFSAERPKGSFSTLEIQRTEQGDSAMYLCASSRENRGPPFYEQYFGPGTRLTVT.

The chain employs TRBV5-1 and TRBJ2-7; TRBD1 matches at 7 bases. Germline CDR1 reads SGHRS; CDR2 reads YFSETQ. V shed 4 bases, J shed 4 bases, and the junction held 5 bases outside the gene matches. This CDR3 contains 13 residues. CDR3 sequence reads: CASSRGQSYEQYF. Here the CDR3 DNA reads TGCGCCAGCAGCAGGGGACAGTCATACGAGCAGTACTTC.

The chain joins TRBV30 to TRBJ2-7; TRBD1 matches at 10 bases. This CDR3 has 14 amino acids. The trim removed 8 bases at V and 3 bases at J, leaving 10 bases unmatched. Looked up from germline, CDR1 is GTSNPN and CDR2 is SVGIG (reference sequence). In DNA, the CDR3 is TGTGCCACGAAAAACCGGGACAGGGGCTACGAGCAGTACTTC. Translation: CATKNRDRGYEQYF.

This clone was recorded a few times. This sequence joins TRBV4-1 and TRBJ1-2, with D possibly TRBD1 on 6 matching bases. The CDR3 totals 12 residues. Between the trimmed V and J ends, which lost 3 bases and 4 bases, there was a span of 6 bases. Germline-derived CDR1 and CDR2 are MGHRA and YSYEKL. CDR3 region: CASSQDSYGYTF. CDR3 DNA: TGCGCCAGCAGCCAGGACAGCTATGGCTACACCTTC.

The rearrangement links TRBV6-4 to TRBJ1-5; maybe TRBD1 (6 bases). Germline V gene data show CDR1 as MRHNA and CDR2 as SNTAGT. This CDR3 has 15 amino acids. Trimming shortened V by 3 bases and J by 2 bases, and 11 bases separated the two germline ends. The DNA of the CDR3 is TGTGCCAGCAGTGAAACAGGGTTCGGCAATCAGCCCCAGCATTTT. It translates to CASSETGFGNQPQHF.

The CDR3 DNA is TGTGCCATTCCAAGGGACTACGAATACACCGGGGAGCTGTTTTTT. Translated: CAIPRDYEYTGELFF. The chain employs TRBV11-2 and TRBJ2-2, with 7 bases that match TRBD2. The V segment lost 10 bases and the J segment 3 bases; nucleotides outside the gene matches: 11. Per the germline V gene, CDR1 is SGHAT and CDR2 is FQNNGV. The CDR3 is made up of 15 amino acids.